A few counts support the clone carrying this T cell receptor beta chain. The data are from a study of blood T cell repertoires in COVID-19. Study summary: COVID-19 samples collected from the United States, Italy and Spain covered acute and convalescent phases.

TCRdb's table, derived via immunoSEQ multiplex PCR, lists solely in-frame clones and lacks some. The table includes tens of thousands of clones, about nine tenths detected once. This TCR was recovered from a man between 60 and 75 years old with acute or convalescent COVID-19. Sequencing was done on a sample of peripheral blood.

CDR3 bases: TGTGCCAGCAGCTTGGGGGGGGAACTCATGAACACTGAAGCTTTCTTT. Protein sequence: CASSLGGELMNTEAFF. V is TRBV5-4 and J is TRBJ1-1; maybe TRBD1 (5 bases). The CDR3 is made up of 16 amino acids. V lost 0 bases to trimming and J lost 0 bases, with 12 bases between them. Germline loops: CDR1 SGHNT, CDR2 YYREEE (reference sequence).